This T cell receptor (beta chain) stems from a study of control samples from healthy donors and cancer patients. Germline CDR1 and CDR2: MNHEY and SMNVEV (reference sequence). Trimming at V came to 5 bases and at J to 3 bases, leaving 8 bases not matched to a gene. The CDR3 runs 15 residues. Assay used: immunoSEQ multiplex PCR; TCRdb lists only in-frame clones, some missing. The table has about 190,000 clones, roughly nine tenths seen once. The V and J genes are TRBV27 and TRBJ1-1; 8 nucleotides match TRBD1. This sequence originates from a man aged 25 to 45 in good health. Sequenced input: blood. CDR3 DNA sequence: TGTGCCAGCAGTCCTTGGACAGGGAGGGACACTGAAGCTTTCTTT. This sequence encodes CASSPWTGRDTEAFF.